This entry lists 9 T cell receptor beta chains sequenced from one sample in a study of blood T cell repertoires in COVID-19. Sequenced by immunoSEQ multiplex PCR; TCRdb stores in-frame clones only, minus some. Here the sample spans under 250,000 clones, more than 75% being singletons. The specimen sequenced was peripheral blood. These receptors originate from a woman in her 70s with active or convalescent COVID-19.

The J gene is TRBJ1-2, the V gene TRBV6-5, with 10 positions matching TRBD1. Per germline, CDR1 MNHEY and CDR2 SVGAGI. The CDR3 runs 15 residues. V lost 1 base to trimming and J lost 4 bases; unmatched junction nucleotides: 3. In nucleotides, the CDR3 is TGTGCCAGCAGTTACTTACGGGACAGGGGCTATGGCTACACCTTC. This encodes CASSYLRDRGYGYTF.

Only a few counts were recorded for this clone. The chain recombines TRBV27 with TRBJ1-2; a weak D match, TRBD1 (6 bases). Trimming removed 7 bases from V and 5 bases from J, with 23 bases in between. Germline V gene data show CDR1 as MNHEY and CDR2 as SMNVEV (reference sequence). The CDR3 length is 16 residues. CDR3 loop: CASTSHQQGLLYGYTF. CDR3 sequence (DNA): TGTGCCAGCACCTCTCACCAACAGGGTCTATTATATGGCTACACCTTC.

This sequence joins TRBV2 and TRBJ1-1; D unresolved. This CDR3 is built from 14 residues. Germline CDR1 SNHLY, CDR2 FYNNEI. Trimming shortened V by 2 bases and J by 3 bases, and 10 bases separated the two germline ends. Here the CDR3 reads CASSESRIDTEAFF. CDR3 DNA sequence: TGTGCCAGCAGTGAAAGCAGGATCGACACTGAAGCTTTCTTT.

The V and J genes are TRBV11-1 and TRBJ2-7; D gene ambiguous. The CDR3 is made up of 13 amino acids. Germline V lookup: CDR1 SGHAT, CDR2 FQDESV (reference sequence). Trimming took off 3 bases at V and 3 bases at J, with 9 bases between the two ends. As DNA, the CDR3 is TGTGCCAGCAGCTTGCTACAGAGCTACGAGCAGTACTTC. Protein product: CASSLLQSYEQYF.

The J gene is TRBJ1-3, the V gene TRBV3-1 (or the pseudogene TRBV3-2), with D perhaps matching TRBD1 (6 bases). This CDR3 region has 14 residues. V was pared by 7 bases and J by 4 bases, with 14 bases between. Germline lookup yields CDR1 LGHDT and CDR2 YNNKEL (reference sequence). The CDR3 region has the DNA TGTGCCAGCACCTCCAGAGGGGGAGGAAACACCATATATTTT. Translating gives CASTSRGGGNTIYF.

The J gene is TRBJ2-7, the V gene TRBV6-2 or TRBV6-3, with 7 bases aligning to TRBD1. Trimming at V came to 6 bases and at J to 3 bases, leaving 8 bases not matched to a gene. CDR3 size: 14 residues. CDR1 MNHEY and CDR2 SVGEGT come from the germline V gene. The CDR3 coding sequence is TGTGCCAGCAGCCACGGGGACAGTTACTACGAGCAGTACTTC. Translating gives CASSHGDSYYEQYF.

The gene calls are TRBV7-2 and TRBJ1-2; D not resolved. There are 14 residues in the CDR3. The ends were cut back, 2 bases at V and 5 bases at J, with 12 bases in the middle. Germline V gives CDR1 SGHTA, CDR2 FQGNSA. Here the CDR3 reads CASSLTEGFYGYTF. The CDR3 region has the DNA TGTGCCAGCAGCTTAACGGAGGGATTTTATGGCTACACCTTC.

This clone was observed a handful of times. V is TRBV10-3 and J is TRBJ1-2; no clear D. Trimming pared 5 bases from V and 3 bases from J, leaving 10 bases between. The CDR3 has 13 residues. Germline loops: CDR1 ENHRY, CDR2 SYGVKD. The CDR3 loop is CAISPGSYYGYTF. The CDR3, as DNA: TGTGCCATCAGTCCAGGTTCATACTATGGCTACACCTTC.

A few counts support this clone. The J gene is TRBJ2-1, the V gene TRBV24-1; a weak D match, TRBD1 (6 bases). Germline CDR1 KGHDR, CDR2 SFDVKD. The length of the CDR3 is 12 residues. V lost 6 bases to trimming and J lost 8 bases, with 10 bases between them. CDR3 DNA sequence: TGTGCCACCAGTCTAACAGGGTATGAGCAGTTCTTC. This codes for CATSLTGYEQFF.